This T cell receptor beta chain emerged from a study of cytomegalovirus exposure and HLA in healthy donors. General study findings and limits: Several of the most significant clusters appeared, in a later analysis, to be linked to common viral pathogens. Trimming of TCR beta V- and J-genes showed a link, identified in a later analysis, to a missense DCLRE1C variant. TCR association rates varied by HLA locus in a later analysis, with DRB1 highest and HLA-C lowest. Immune exposure was documented only through CMV serostatus.

13 Jbeta primers and 60 Vbeta primers were used for the PCR. Here immunoSEQ multiplex PCR was the method, and the copy in TCRdb shows in-frame clones only, minus some. Of about 130,000 clones listed, around 75% are singletons. From germline, CDR1 is LGHNA and CDR2 YSLEER. V gave up 2 bases and J gave up 1 base; unmatched junction bases: 8. The CDR3 is 18 amino acids. Details on this clone: What it binds is unknown.

Material: PBMCs. This receptor was obtained from a man aged 25-40 years in good health and CMV-seronegative. The rearrangement uses TRBV4-3 and TRBJ2-1, with 10 positions matching TRBD2. CDR3 DNA: TGCGCCAGCAGCCAACATTCCCTAGCGGGAGTGTCCTACAATGAGCAGTTCTTC. It specifies CASSQHSLAGVSYNEQFF.